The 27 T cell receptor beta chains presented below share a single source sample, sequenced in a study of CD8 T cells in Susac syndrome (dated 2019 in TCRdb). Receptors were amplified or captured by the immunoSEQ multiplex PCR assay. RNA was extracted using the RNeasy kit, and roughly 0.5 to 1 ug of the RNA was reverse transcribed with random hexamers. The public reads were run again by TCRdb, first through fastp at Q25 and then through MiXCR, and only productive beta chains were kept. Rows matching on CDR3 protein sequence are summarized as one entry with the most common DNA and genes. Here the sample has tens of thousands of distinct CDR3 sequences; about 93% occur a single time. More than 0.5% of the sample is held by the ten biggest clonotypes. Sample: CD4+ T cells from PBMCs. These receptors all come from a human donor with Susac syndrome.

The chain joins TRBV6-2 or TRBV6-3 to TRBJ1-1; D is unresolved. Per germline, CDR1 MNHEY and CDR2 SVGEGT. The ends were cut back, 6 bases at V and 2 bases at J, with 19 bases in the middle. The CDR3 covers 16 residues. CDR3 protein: CASSPEGREGNTEAFF. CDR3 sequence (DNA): TGTGCCAGCAGCCCTGAAGGCCGGGAGGGTAACACTGAAGCTTTCTTT.

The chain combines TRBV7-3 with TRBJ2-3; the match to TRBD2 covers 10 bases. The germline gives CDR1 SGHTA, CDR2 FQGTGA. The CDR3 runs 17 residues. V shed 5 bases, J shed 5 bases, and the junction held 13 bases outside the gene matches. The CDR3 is CASSLSSGSPSEDTQYF. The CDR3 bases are TGTGCCAGCAGCCTCTCTAGCGGGAGCCCAAGTGAAGATACGCAGTATTTT.

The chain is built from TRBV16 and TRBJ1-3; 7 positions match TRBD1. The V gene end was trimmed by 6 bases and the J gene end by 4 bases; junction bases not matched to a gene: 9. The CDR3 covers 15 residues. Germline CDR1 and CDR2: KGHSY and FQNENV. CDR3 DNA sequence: TGTGCCAGCAGTCCACAGGGGACTATCGGAAACACCATATATTTT. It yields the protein CASSPQGTIGNTIYF.

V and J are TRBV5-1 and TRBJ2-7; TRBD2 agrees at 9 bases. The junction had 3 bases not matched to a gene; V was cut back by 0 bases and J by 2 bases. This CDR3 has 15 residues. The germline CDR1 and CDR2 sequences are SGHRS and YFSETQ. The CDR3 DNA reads TGCGCCAGCAGCTTGGAAGCGGGAGGTGCCTACGAGCAGTACTTC. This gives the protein CASSLEAGGAYEQYF.

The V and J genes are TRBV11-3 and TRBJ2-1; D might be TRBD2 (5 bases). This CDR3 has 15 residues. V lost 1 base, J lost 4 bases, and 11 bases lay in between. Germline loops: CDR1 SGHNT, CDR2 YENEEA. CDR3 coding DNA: TGTGCCAGCAGCTTAGGGCGGAGAGGGTACAATGAGCAGTTCTTC. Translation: CASSLGRRGYNEQFF.

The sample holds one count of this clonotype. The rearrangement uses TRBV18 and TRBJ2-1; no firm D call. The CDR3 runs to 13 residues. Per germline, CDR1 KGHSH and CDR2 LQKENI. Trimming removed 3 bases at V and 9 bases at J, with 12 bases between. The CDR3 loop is CASSPVRAGEQFF. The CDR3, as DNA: TGTGCCAGCTCACCTGTAAGGGCAGGTGAGCAGTTCTTC.

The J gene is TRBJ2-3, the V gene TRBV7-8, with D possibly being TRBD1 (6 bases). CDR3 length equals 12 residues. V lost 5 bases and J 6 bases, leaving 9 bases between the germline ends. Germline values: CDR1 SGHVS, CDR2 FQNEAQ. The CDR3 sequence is CASSTDRDTQYF. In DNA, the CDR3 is TGTGCCAGCAGCACAGACAGGGATACGCAGTATTTT. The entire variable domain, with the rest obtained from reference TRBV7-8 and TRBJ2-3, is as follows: GAGVSQSPRYKVAKRGQDVALRCDPISGHVSLFWYQQALGQGPEFLTYFQNEAQLDKSGLPSDRFFAERPEGSVSTLKIQRTQQEDSAVYLCASSTDRDTQYFGPGTRLTVL.

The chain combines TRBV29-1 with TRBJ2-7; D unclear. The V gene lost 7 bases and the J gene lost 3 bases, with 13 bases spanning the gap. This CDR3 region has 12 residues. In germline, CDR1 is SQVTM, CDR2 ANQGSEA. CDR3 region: CSAKDRLYEQYF. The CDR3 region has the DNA TGCAGCGCAAAGGACCGGCTCTACGAGCAGTACTTC.

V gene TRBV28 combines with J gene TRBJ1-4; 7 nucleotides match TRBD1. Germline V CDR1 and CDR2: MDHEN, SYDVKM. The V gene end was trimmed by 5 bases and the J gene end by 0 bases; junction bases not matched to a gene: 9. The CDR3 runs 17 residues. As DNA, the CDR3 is TGTGCCAGCAGTAAAGGGACAGCTCGTGCAACTAATGAAAAACTGTTTTTT. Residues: CASSKGTARATNEKLFF.

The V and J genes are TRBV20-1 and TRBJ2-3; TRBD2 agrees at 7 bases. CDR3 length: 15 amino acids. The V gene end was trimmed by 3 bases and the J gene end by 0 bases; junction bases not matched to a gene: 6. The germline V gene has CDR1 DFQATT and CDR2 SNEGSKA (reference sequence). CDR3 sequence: CSARSQRGSTDTQYF. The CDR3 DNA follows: TGCAGTGCTAGGAGCCAGCGGGGAAGCACAGATACGCAGTATTTT.

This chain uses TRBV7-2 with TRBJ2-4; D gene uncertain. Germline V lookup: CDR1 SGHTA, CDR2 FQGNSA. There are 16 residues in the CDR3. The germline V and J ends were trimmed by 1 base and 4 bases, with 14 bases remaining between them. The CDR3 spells CASSLVESRGKNIQYF. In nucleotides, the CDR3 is TGTGCCAGCAGCTTAGTGGAATCCAGAGGTAAAAACATTCAGTACTTC.

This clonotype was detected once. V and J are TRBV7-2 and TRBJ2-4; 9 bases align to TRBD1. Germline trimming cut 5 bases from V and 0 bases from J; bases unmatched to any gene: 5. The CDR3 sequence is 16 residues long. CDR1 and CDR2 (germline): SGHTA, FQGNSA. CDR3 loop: CASSQGTGPAKNIQYF. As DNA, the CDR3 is TGTGCCAGCAGCCAGGGGACAGGGCCAGCCAAAAACATTCAGTACTTC.

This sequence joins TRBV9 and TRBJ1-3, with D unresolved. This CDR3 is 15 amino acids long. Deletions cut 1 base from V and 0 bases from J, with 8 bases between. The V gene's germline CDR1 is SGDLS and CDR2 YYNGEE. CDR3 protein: CASSVSHSSGNTIYF. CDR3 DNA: TGTGCCAGCAGCGTATCCCACAGCTCTGGAAACACCATATATTTT.

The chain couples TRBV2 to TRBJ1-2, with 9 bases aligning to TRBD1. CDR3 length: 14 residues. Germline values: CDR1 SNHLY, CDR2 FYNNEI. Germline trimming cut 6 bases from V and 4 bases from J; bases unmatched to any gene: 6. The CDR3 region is CASRKGQGTYGYTF. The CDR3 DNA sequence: TGTGCCAGCAGGAAGGGACAGGGTACCTATGGCTACACCTTC.

The CDR3 reads CSAREGARGPDTQYF. The CDR3 bases are TGCAGTGCTAGAGAAGGGGCCCGGGGCCCAGATACGCAGTATTTT. The V and J genes are TRBV20-1 and TRBJ2-3; D may match TRBD1 or TRBD2 (5 bases each). CDR3 length: 15 amino acids. The germline V and J ends were trimmed by 0 bases and 4 bases, with 14 bases remaining between them. CDR1 and CDR2 from the germline V gene are DFQATT and SNEGSKA (reference sequence).

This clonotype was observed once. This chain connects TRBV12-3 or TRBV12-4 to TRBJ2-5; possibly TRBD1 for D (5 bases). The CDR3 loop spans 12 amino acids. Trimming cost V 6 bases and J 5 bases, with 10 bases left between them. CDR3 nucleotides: TGTGCCAGCAGAAGGGGTATCGAGACCCAGTACTTC. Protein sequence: CASRRGIETQYF.

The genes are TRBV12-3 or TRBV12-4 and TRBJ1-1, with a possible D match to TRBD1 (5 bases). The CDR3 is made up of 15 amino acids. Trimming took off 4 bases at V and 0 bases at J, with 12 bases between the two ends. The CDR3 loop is CASSYRSSMNTEAFF. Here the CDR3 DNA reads TGTGCCAGCAGTTACAGGTCCTCCATGAACACTGAAGCTTTCTTT.

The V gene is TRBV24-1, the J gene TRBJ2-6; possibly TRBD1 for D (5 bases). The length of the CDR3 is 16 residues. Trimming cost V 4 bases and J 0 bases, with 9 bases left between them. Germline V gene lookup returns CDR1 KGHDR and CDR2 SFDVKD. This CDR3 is CATSDSRASGANVLTF. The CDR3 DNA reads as TGTGCCACCAGTGACAGCAGGGCCTCTGGGGCCAACGTCCTGACTTTC.

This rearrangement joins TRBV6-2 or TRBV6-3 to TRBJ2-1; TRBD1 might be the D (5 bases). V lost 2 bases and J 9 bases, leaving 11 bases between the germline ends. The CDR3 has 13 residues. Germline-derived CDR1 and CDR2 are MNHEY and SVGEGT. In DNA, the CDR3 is TGTGCCAGCAGTTACCTGACAGCTATTGAGCAGTTCTTC. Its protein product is CASSYLTAIEQFF.

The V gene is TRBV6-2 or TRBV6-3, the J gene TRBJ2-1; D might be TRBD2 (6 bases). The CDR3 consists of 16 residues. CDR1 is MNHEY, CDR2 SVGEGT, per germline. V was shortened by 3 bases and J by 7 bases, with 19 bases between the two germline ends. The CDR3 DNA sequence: TGTGCCAGCAGTTATCCCCGCCTGCACGGGAGAAATGAGCAGTTCTTC. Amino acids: CASSYPRLHGRNEQFF.

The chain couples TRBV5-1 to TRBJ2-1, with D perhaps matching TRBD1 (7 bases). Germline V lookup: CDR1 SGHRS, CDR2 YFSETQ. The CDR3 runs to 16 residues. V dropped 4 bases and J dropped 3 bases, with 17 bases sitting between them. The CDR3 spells CASSPIPRGDYNEQFF. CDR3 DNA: TGCGCCAGCAGCCCCATCCCCAGGGGGGACTACAATGAGCAGTTCTTC.

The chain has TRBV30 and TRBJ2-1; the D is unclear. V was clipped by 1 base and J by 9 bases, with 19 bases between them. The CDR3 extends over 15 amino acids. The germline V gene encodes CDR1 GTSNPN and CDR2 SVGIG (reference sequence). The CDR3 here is CAWSGDVGSTIEQFF. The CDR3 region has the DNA TGTGCCTGGAGTGGAGACGTGGGCTCCACAATTGAGCAGTTCTTC. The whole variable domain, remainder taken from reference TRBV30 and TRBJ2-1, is SQTIHQWPATLVQPVGSPLSLECTVEGTSNPNLYWYRQAAGRGLQLLFYSVGIGQISSEVPQNLSASRPQDRQFILSSKKLLLSDSGFYLCAWSGDVGSTIEQFFGPGTRLTVL.

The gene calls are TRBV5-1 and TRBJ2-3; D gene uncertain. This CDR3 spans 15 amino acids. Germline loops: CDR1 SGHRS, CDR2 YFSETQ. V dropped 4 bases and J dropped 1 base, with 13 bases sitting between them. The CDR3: CASSPAYRGTDTQYF. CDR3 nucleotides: TGCGCCAGCAGCCCTGCCTACCGAGGCACAGATACGCAGTATTTT.

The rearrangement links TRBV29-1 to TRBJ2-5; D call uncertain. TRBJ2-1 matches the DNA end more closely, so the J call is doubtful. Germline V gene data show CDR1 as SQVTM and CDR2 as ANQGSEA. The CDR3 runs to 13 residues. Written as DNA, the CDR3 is TGCAGCGTTGAAGTGGGCAGGAGAGAGACCCAGTTCTTC. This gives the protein CSVEVGRRETQFF.

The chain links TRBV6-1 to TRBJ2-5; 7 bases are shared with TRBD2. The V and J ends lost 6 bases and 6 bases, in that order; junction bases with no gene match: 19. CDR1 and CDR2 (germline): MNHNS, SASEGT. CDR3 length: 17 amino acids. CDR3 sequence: CASRTLSRGGVMKTQYF. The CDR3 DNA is TGTGCCAGCAGGACCCTTTCCCGGGGAGGGGTGATGAAGACCCAGTACTTC.

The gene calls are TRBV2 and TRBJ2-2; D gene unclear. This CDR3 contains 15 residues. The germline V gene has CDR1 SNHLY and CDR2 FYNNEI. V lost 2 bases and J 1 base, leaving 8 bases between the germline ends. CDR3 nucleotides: TGTGCCAGCAGTGAATTGGGGAAGAACACCGGGGAGCTGTTTTTT. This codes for CASSELGKNTGELFF.

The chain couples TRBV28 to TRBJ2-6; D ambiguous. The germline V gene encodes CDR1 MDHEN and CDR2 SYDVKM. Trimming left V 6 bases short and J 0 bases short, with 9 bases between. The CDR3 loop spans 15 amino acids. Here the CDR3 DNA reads TGTGCCAGCAGGCTACAAACCTCTGGGGCCAACGTCCTGACTTTC. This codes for CASRLQTSGANVLTF.